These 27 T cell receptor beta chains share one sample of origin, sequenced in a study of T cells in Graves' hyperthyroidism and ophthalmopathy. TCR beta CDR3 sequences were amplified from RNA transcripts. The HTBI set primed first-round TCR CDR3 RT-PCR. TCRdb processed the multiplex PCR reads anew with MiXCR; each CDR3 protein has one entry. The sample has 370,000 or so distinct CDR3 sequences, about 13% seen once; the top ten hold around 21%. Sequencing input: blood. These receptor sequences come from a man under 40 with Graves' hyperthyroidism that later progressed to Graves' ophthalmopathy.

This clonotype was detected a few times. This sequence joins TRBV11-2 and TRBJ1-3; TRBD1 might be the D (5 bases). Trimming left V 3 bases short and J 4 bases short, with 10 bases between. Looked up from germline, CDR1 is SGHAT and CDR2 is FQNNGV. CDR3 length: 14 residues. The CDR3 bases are TGTGCCAGCAGCTTGGTGGGGGAAGGAAACACCATATATTTT. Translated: CASSLVGEGNTIYF.

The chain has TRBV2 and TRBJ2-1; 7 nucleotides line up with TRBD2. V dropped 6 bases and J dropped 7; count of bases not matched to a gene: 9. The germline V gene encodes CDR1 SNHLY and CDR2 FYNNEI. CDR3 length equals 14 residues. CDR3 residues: CASSPYGGWNEQFF. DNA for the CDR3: TGTGCCAGCAGCCCCTACGGGGGGTGGAATGAGCAGTTCTTC.

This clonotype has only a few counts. The CDR3 DNA sequence: TGTGCCAGCAGTTATGCCAGGGCTGGCTACACCTTC. It codes for CASSYARAGYTF. This chain links TRBV6-1 with TRBJ1-2; tentative D call: TRBD1 (5 bases). V lost 5 bases to trimming and J lost 7 bases, with 11 bases between them. The CDR3 contains 12 residues. In germline, CDR1 is MNHNS, CDR2 SASEGT.

This CDR3 is CASSQYSTEAFF. The CDR3 coding sequence is TGCGCCAGCAGCCAATACAGCACTGAAGCTTTCTTT. The rearrangement joins TRBV4-1 to TRBJ1-1; unclear D gene. V lost 2 bases and J 4 bases, leaving 5 bases between the germline ends. The CDR3 spans 12 residues. Germline lookup yields CDR1 MGHRA and CDR2 YSYEKL.

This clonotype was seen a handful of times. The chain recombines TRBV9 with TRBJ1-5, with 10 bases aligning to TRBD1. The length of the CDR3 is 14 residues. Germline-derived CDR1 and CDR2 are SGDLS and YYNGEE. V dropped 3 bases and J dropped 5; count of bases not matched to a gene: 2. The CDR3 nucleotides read TGTGCCAGCAGCGGGGGGACAGGGGATCAGCCCCAGCATTTT. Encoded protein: CASSGGTGDQPQHF.

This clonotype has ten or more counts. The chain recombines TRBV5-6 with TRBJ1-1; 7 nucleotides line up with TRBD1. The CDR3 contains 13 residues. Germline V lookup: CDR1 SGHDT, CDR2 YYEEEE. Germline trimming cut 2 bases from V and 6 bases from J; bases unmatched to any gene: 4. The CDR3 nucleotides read TGTGCCAGCAGCTTCGACAGGGAATCTGAAGCTTTCTTT. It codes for CASSFDRESEAFF.

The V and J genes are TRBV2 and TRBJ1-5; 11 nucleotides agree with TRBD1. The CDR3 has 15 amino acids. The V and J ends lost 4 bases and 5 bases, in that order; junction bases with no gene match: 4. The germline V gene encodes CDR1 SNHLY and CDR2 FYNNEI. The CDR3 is CASSAGQGADQPQHF. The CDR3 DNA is TGTGCCAGCAGTGCTGGACAGGGGGCTGATCAGCCCCAGCATTTT.

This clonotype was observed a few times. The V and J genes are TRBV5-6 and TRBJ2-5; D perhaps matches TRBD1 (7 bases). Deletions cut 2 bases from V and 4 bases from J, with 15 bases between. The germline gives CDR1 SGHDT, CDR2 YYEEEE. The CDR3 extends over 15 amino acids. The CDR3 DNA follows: TGTGCCAGCAGCTTCCTGGGCAGGGGGGTAGAGACCCAGTACTTC. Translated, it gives CASSFLGRGVETQYF. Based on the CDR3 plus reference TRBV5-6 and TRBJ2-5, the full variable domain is DAGVTQSPTHLIKTRGQQVTLRCSPKSGHDTVSWYQQALGQGPQFIFQYYEEEERQRGNFPDRFSGHQFPNYSSELNVNALLLGDSALYLCASSFLGRGVETQYFGPGTRLLVL.

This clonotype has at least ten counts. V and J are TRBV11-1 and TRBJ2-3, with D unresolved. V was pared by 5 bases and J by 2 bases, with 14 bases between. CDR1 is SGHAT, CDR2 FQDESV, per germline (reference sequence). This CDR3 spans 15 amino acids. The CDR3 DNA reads TGTGCCAGCAGCAGACATCCACCCCACACAGATACGCAGTATTTT. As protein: CASSRHPPHTDTQYF. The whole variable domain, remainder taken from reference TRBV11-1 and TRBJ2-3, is EAEVAQSPRYKITEKSQAVAFWCDPISGHATLYWYRQILGQGPELLVQFQDESVVDDSQLPKDRFSAERLKGVDSTLKIQPAELGDSAMYLCASSRHPPHTDTQYFGPGTRLTVL.

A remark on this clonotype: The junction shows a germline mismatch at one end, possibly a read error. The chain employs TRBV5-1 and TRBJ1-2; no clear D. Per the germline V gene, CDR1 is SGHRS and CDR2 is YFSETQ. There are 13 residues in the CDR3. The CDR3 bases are TGCGCCAGCAGCTCGGGCACCCATTGCGATCGAGCCTTC. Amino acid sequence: CASSSGTHCDRAF.

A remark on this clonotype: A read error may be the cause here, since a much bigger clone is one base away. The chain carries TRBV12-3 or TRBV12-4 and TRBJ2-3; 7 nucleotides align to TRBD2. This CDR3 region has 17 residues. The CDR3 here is CASSFRGGRGITGTQYF. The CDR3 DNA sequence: TGTGCCAGCAGTTTCAGAGGCGGGCGGGGGATCACAGGTACGCAGTATTTT.

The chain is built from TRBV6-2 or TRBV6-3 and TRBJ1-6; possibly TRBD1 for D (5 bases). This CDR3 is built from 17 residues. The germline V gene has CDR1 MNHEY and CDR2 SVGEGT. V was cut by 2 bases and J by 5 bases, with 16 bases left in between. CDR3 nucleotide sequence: TGTGCCAGCAGTTACCTCCCTGGACATTGGGATAATTCACCCCTCCACTTT. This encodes CASSYLPGHWDNSPLHF.

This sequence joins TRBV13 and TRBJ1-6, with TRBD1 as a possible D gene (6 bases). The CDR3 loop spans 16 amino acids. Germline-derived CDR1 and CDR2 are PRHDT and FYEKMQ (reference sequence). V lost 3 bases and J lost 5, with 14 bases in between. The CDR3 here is CASSFTGTHDNSPLHF. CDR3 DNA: TGTGCCAGCAGCTTTACAGGGACCCACGATAATTCACCCCTCCACTTT.

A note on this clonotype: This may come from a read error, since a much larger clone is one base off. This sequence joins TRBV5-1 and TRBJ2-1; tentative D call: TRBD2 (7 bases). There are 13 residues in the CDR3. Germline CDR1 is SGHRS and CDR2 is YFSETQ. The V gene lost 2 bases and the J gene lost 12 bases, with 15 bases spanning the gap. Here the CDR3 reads CASSFRGAHGQFF. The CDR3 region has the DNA TGCGCCAGCAGCTTCCGGGGGGCACATGGGCAGTTCTTC.

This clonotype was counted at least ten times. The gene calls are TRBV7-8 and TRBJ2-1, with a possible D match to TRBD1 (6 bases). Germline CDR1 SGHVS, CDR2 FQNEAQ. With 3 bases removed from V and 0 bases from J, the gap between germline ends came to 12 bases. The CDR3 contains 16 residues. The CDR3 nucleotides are TGTGCCAGCAGCTTGACAGGCTTTAGCTCCTACAATGAGCAGTTCTTC. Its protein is CASSLTGFSSYNEQFF.

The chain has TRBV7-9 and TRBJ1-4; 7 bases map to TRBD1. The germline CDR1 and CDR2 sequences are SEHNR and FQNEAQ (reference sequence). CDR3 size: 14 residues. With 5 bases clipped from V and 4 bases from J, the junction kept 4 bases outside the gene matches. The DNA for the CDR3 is TGTGCCAGCAGCGTGGGACAGCTTAATGAAAAACTGTTTTTT. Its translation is CASSVGQLNEKLFF.

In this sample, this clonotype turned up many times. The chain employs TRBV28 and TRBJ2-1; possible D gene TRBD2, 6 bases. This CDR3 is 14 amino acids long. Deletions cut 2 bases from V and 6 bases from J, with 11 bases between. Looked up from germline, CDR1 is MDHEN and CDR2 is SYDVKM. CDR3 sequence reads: CASSLIGGSNEQFF. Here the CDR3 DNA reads TGTGCCAGCAGTTTAATTGGAGGGAGCAATGAGCAGTTCTTC. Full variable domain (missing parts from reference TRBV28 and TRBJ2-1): DVKVTQSSRYLVKRTGEKVFLECVQDMDHENMFWYRQDPGLGLRLIYFSYDVKMKEKGDIPEGYSVSREKKERFSLILESASTNQTSMYLCASSLIGGSNEQFFGPGTRLTVL.

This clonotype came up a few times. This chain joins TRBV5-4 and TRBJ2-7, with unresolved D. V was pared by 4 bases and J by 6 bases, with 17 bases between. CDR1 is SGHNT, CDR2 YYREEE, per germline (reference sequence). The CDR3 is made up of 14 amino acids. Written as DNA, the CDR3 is TGTGCCAGCAGCCGCGGACCGCTAGGGTCCGAGCAGTACTTC. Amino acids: CASSRGPLGSEQYF.

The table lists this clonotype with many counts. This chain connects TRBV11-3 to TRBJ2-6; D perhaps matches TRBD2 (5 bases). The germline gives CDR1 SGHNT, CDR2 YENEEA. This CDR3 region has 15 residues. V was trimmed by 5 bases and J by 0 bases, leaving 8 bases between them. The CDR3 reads CASSPRDSGANVLTF. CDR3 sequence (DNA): TGTGCCAGCAGCCCCCGGGACTCTGGGGCCAACGTCCTGACTTTC.

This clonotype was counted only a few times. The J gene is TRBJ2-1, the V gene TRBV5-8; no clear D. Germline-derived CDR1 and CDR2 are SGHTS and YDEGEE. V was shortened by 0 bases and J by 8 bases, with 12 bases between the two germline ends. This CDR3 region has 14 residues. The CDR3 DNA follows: TGTGCCAGCAGCTTGGAACCTAGGGATTATGAGCAGTTCTTC. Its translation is CASSLEPRDYEQFF. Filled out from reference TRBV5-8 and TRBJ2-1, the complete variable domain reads EAGVTQSPTHLIKTRGQQATLRCSPISGHTSVYWYQQALGLGLQFLLWYDEGEERNRGNFPPRFSGRQFPNYSSELNVNALELEDSALYLCASSLEPRDYEQFFGPGTRLTVL.

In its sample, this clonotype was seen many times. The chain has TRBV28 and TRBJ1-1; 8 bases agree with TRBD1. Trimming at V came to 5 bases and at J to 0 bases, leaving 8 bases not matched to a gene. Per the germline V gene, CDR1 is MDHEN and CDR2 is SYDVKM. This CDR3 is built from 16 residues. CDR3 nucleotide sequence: TGTGCCAGCAGTCCCTTGCACAGGGGGTTGAACACTGAAGCTTTCTTT. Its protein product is CASSPLHRGLNTEAFF. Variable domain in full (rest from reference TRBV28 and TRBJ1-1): DVKVTQSSRYLVKRTGEKVFLECVQDMDHENMFWYRQDPGLGLRLIYFSYDVKMKEKGDIPEGYSVSREKKERFSLILESASTNQTSMYLCASSPLHRGLNTEAFFGQGTRLTVV.

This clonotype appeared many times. This chain's CDR3 is CASLLWGAVENTEAFF. The CDR3 coding sequence is TGTGCCAGCTTGCTATGGGGGGCGGTTGAGAACACTGAAGCTTTCTTT. The genes are TRBV6-1 and TRBJ1-1, with D possibly being TRBD1 (6 bases). The germline CDR1 and CDR2 sequences are MNHNS and SASEGT. Trimming pared 8 bases from V and 1 base from J, leaving 20 bases between. The CDR3 extends over 16 amino acids.

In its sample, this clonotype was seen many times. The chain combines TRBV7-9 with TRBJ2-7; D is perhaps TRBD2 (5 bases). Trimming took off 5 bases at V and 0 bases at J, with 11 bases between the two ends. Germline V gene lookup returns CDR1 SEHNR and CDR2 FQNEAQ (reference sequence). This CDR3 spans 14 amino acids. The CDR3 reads CASSGRWSSYEQYF. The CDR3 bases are TGTGCCAGCAGCGGGAGATGGAGCTCCTACGAGCAGTACTTC.

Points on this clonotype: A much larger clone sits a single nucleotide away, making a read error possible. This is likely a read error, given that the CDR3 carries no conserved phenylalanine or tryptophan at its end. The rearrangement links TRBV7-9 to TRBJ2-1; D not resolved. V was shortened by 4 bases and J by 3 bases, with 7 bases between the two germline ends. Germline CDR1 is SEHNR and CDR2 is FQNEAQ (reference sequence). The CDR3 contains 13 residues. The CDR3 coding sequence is TGTGCCAGCAGCTACGACGGCTACAATGAGCAGTTCCTC. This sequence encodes CASSYDGYNEQFL.

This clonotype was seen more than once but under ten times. In nucleotides, the CDR3 is TGCAGTGCCCAGACAGACTCCTACGAGCAGTACTTC. It translates to CSAQTDSYEQYF. This rearrangement joins TRBV20-1 to TRBJ2-7, with D perhaps TRBD1 (5 bases). Germline CDR1 reads DFQATT; CDR2 reads SNEGSKA (reference sequence). Trimming took off 6 bases at V and 0 bases at J, with 9 bases between the two ends. The CDR3 covers 12 residues.

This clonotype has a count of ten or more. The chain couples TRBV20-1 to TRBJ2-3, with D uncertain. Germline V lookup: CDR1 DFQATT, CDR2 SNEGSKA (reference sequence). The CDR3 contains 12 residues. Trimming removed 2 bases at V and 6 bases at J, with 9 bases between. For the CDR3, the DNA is TGCAGTGCTAGACTCGTTGGGGATACGCAGTATTTT. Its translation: CSARLVGDTQYF.

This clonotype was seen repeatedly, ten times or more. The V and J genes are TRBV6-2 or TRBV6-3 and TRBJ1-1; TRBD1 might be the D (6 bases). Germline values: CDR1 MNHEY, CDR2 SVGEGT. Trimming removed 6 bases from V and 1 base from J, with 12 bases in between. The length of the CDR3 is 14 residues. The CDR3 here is CASSRDRRNTEAFF. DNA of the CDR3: TGTGCCAGCAGCCGAGACAGGCGGAACACTGAAGCTTTCTTT.